Listed here are 21 T cell receptor beta chains from one sample, sequenced in a study of T cells in narcolepsy (dated by TCRdb to 2016 to 2019). The library was produced with the immunoSEQ multiplex PCR assay. Here the immuneACCESS table is served through TCRdb, limited to in-frame sequences with V and J called. Missing clones are a known gap in these copies; in checked studies unresolved V genes cover under half, and the rest lacks a known reason. Present in this sample are about 40,000 clones, about 91% of which were seen just once. The biggest ten clones account for under 1.5% of the sample. Sequenced material: CD45RA- memory CD4+ T cells from PBMCs. The label giving this sample's cell subset or site can be read as: memory T cells sorted ex vivo from peripheral blood. The receptors stem from a human donor with narcolepsy.

The rearrangement links TRBV6-1 to TRBJ1-3; D is perhaps TRBD1 (6 bases). Trimming cost V 3 bases and J 5 bases, with 8 bases left between them. Germline CDR1 reads MNHNS; CDR2 reads SASEGT. The CDR3 has 13 amino acids. Here the CDR3 DNA reads TGTGCCAGCAGTGACGGGGGCAGAAACACCATATATTTT. This encodes CASSDGGRNTIYF.

CDR3 sequence (DNA): TGTGCCAGCAGCTTTGGCAGGGACAATGAGCAGTTCTTC. It specifies CASSFGRDNEQFF. The V gene is TRBV7-9, the J gene TRBJ2-1, with D possibly matching TRBD1 (5 bases). Germline lookup yields CDR1 SEHNR and CDR2 FQNEAQ (reference sequence). Trimming removed 3 bases at V and 5 bases at J, with 8 bases between. This CDR3 is 13 amino acids long.

CDR3 loop: CASSPNRVGTEAFF. The CDR3 coding sequence is TGTGCCAGCAGCCCAAACAGGGTAGGCACTGAAGCTTTCTTT. This rearrangement joins TRBV7-2 to TRBJ1-1; a possible D gene is TRBD1 (6 bases). The CDR3 extends over 14 amino acids. CDR1 is SGHTA and CDR2 is FQGNSA in the germline V gene. Trimming left V 5 bases short and J 4 bases short, with 14 bases between.

This chain's CDR3 is CASAPKGPYEQYF. DNA of the CDR3: TGTGCCAGCGCCCCAAAGGGGCCCTACGAGCAGTACTTC. The chain recombines TRBV7-9 with TRBJ2-7, with D perhaps matching TRBD1 (5 bases). CDR1 and CDR2 (germline): SEHNR, FQNEAQ (reference sequence). CDR3 size: 13 residues. V lost 8 bases and J lost 2, with 13 bases in between.

A few counts support this clone. The chain is built from TRBV7-9 and TRBJ2-2; 7 bases are shared with TRBD2. V trimming: 3 bases; J trimming: 0 bases; junction bases outside the gene matches: 4. Germline V CDR1 and CDR2: SEHNR, FQNEAQ (reference sequence). The CDR3 covers 16 residues. The CDR3 is CASSFDGTTNTGELFF. The CDR3 DNA is TGTGCCAGCAGCTTTGACGGGACTACGAACACCGGGGAGCTGTTTTTT.

The chain uses TRBV19 and TRBJ2-5; 7 nucleotides align to TRBD2. The germline CDR1 and CDR2 sequences are LNHDA and SQIVND (reference sequence). V lost 5 bases, J lost 5 bases, and 8 bases stayed unmatched. The CDR3 runs 14 residues. DNA for the CDR3: TGTGCCAGTAGTGCGAGACTAGCTTTCGAGACCCAGTACTTC. It codes for CASSARLAFETQYF.

This clone was observed once. The CDR3 protein is CSALGQGSYEQYF. The CDR3 DNA sequence: TGCAGCGCACTTGGACAAGGGTCCTACGAGCAGTACTTC. The chain couples TRBV29-1 to TRBJ2-7; the D gene is possibly TRBD1 (5 bases). This CDR3 region has 13 residues. The V end was cut by 7 bases, the J end by 1 base, with 14 bases between. Germline lookup yields CDR1 SQVTM and CDR2 ANQGSEA.

The chain employs TRBV7-2 and TRBJ2-1; D might be TRBD1 (5 bases). The CDR3 is 13 residues long. V dropped 8 bases and J dropped 4 bases, with 12 bases sitting between them. Germline CDR1 and CDR2: SGHTA and FQGNSA. The CDR3 coding sequence is TGTGCCAGCGGACCAAGGGGATACAATGAGCAGTTCTTC. It translates to CASGPRGYNEQFF.

V and J are TRBV2 and TRBJ2-1; D may be TRBD1 (6 bases). With 0 bases removed from V and 2 bases from J, the gap between germline ends came to 17 bases. The CDR3 contains 18 residues. CDR1 and CDR2 from the germline V gene are SNHLY and FYNNEI. The CDR3 sequence is CASSEAPVGALTYNEQFF. Here the CDR3 DNA reads TGTGCCAGCAGTGAAGCGCCGGTGGGGGCCTTGACCTACAATGAGCAGTTCTTC.

The chain recombines TRBV4-1 with TRBJ2-2; D remains unclear. Trimming shortened V by 3 bases and J by 4 bases, and 9 bases separated the two germline ends. CDR1 and CDR2 (germline): MGHRA, YSYEKL. CDR3 length: 14 amino acids. This CDR3 is CASSHGFITGELFF. The CDR3 nucleotides are TGCGCCAGCAGCCACGGGTTCATCACCGGGGAGCTGTTTTTT.

The chain links TRBV9 to TRBJ2-2; a weak D match, TRBD1 (5 bases). V lost 2 bases, J lost 4 bases, and 9 bases lay in between. This CDR3 contains 14 residues. Germline CDR1 is SGDLS and CDR2 is YYNGEE. In nucleotides, the CDR3 is TGTGCCAGCAGCGTCTCAAGGGGCACCGGGGAGCTGTTTTTT. Its protein is CASSVSRGTGELFF.

The chain couples TRBV4-2 to TRBJ1-1; 12 bases line up with TRBD1. Germline V gives CDR1 LGHNA, CDR2 YNFKEQ. J was trimmed by 7 bases and V by 5 bases; bases with no gene match: 8. There are 15 residues in the CDR3. CDR3 protein: CASSAGTGGEGEAFF. For the CDR3, the DNA is TGTGCCAGCAGCGCCGGGACAGGGGGCGAGGGTGAAGCTTTCTTT.

The CDR3 sequence is CASSPPGGGTDTQYF. The CDR3 DNA sequence: TGTGCCAGCTCACCACCGGGGGGTGGCACAGATACGCAGTATTTT. The chain couples TRBV18 to TRBJ2-3; perhaps TRBD2 as D (6 bases). The germline V gene has CDR1 KGHSH and CDR2 LQKENI. Trimming cost V 0 bases and J 1 base, with 8 bases left between them. The length of the CDR3 is 15 residues.

The rearrangement uses TRBV5-1 and TRBJ1-5, with D possibly TRBD1 on 5 matching bases. Germline CDR1 SGHRS, CDR2 YFSETQ. CDR3 length equals 14 residues. Trimming stripped 3 bases from V and 3 bases from J, with 10 bases between. CDR3 loop: CASSSRGLNQPQHF. CDR3 DNA sequence: TGCGCCAGCAGCTCGAGGGGCCTCAATCAGCCCCAGCATTTT.

The rearrangement uses TRBV5-8 and TRBJ1-2; TRBD1 is a possible D gene (5 bases). CDR3 length: 13 amino acids. CDR1 is SGHTS and CDR2 is YDEGEE in the germline V gene. Trimming shortened V by 2 bases and J by 8 bases, and 13 bases separated the two germline ends. CDR3 nucleotides: TGTGCCAGCAGCTTCTCCAGGGACTCGGGCTACACCTTC. Its protein is CASSFSRDSGYTF.

This clone has a handful of counts. This rearrangement joins TRBV29-1 to TRBJ2-2; 7 bases are a match to TRBD2. J gave up 4 bases and V 6 bases, and 5 bases lay outside the gene matches. CDR3 size: 13 residues. Per germline, CDR1 SQVTM and CDR2 ANQGSEA. The CDR3 nucleotides are TGCAGCGTCCAGCCGGGGGGCACCGGGGAGCTGTTTTTT. Translation gives CSVQPGGTGELFF.

The J gene is TRBJ2-5, the V gene TRBV2, with TRBD2 identical over 9 bases. The CDR3 covers 15 residues. Germline assignment: CDR1 SNHLY and CDR2 FYNNEI. V gave up 3 bases and J gave up 2 bases; unmatched junction bases: 4. CDR3 coding DNA: TGTGCCAGCAGTGAGAAGCGGGGGGAACAAGAGACCCAGTACTTC. Its protein product is CASSEKRGEQETQYF. Full variable domain (remainder filled in from reference TRBV2 and TRBJ2-5): EPEVTQTPSHQVTQMGQEVILRCVPISNHLYFYWYRQILGQKVEFLVSFYNNEISEKSEIFDDQFSVERPDGSNFTLKIRSTKLEDSAMYFCASSEKRGEQETQYFGPGTRLLVL.

The chain links TRBV5-4 to TRBJ2-7; 12 bases agree with TRBD2. The length of the CDR3 is 15 residues. Per germline, CDR1 SGHNT and CDR2 YYREEE (reference sequence). V trimming: 5 bases; J trimming: 2 bases; junction bases outside the gene matches: 5. The CDR3 DNA reads as TGTGCCAGCAGTCTAGCGGGAGGGAGGACCTACGAGCAGTACTTC. Translation gives CASSLAGGRTYEQYF.

The chain has TRBV15 and TRBJ2-3, with TRBD2 matching over 9 bases. Looked up from germline, CDR1 is LNHNV and CDR2 is YYDKDF (reference sequence). J gave up 1 base and V 0 bases, and 20 bases lay outside the gene matches. The CDR3 length is 22 residues. The CDR3 here is CATSRDPWGTNPSGAGTDTQYF. The CDR3 nucleotides are TGTGCCACCAGCAGAGATCCCTGGGGCACAAACCCTAGCGGGGCGGGCACAGATACGCAGTATTTT.

The gene calls are TRBV5-1 and TRBJ1-1; 7 bases fit TRBD1. The germline gives CDR1 SGHRS, CDR2 YFSETQ. J gave up 1 base and V 0 bases, and 0 bases lay outside the gene matches. The CDR3 extends over 14 amino acids. The chain's CDR3 is CASSLDRGNTEAFF. The DNA of the CDR3 is TGCGCCAGCAGCTTGGACAGGGGGAACACTGAAGCTTTCTTT.

CDR3 residues: CSALRDGEGYGYTF. DNA of the CDR3: TGCAGCGCCCTTCGCGACGGGGAAGGCTATGGCTACACCTTC. The gene calls are TRBV29-1 and TRBJ1-2, with D unresolved. Trimming cost V 7 bases and J 4 bases, with 19 bases left between them. The CDR3 extends over 14 amino acids. The germline gives CDR1 SQVTM, CDR2 ANQGSEA.